The present entry profiles one T cell receptor beta chain with its context. As yet, its antigen is unknown. A read error is possible here, since a much larger clone lies one base away. The CDR3 is 13 residues long. Between the trimmed V and J ends, which lost 10 bases and 2 bases, there was a span of 15 bases. Looked up from germline, CDR1 is SGHTA and CDR2 is FQGNSA. TCRdb fed the reads into MiXCR, producing one record per CDR3 protein. Among about a million distinct CDR3 sequences, 31% were seen once, and the ten largest hold 13%. This specimen comes from a study of T cell repertoires in cytomegalovirus infection.

This chain uses TRBV7-2 with TRBJ2-7; D gene ambiguous. The TCR was taken from a human donor in good health (CMV status not recorded). Some clones in this sample may be carry-over from other donors' samples. The specimen was cultured CD8+ T cells from PBMCs, collected from culture after CMV antigen stimulation. The CDR3 is CANSLYPAYEQYF. The CDR3 DNA reads TGTGCCAACAGTTTATATCCGGCCTACGAGCAGTACTTC.